The next 3 T cell receptor beta chains were all read from a single sample in a study of shared clonotypes between healthy human individuals. TCRdb keeps only in-frame clones here, not all; method: immunoSEQ multiplex PCR. Of 550,000 to 700,000 clones in the sample, around three quarters were seen once. Specimen: memory CD4+ T cells sorted from blood. Subset given: CD45RA-negative fraction. These receptors were obtained from a woman aged 25 to 39 in good health.

This clone showed up just a few times. The chain joins TRBV19 to TRBJ2-3; 7 bases line up with TRBD1. The J segment lost 8 bases and the V segment lost 4 bases, leaving 15 bases of the junction unmatched. The CDR3 is 16 amino acids. CDR1 is LNHDA and CDR2 is SQIVND in the germline V gene (reference sequence). The CDR3 loop is CASSRATGTRSGTQYF. CDR3 sequence (DNA): TGTGCCAGTAGTAGGGCGACAGGGACCCGTTCGGGTACGCAGTATTTT.

Here the CDR3 reads CASSYISFSYNEQFF. Written as DNA, the CDR3 is TGTGCCAGCAGTTACATAAGTTTCTCCTACAATGAGCAGTTCTTC. The chain couples TRBV7-2 to TRBJ2-1; D is unresolved. From germline, CDR1 is SGHTA and CDR2 FQGNSA. Trimming pared 6 bases from V and 0 bases from J, leaving 12 bases between. The CDR3 runs 15 residues. Filled out from reference TRBV7-2 and TRBJ2-1, the complete variable domain reads GAGVSQSPSNKVTEKGKDVELRCDPISGHTALYWYRQSLGQGLEFLIYFQGNSAPDKSGLPSDRFSAERTGGSVSTLTIQRTQQEDSAVYLCASSYISFSYNEQFFGPGTRLTVL.

V is TRBV19 and J is TRBJ2-2, with D perhaps TRBD1 or TRBD2 (5 bases each). Per the germline V gene, CDR1 is LNHDA and CDR2 is SQIVND (reference sequence). Deletions cut 7 bases from V and 6 bases from J, with 18 bases between. The CDR3 covers 15 residues. CDR3 loop: CASIRRAGSAGELFF. CDR3 nucleotides: TGTGCCAGTATCCGGCGGGCAGGGTCTGCCGGGGAGCTGTTTTTT.